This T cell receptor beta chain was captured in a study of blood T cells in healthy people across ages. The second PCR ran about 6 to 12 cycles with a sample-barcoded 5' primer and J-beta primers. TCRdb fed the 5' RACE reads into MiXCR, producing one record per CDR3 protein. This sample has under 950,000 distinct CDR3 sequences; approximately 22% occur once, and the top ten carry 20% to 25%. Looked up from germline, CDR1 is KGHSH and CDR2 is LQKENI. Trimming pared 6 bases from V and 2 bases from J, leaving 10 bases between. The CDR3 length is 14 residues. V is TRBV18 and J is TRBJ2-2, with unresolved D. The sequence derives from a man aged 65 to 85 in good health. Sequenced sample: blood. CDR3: CASSRDTNTGELFF. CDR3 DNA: TGTGCCAGCTCCCGAGACACCAACACCGGGGAGCTGTTTTTT.